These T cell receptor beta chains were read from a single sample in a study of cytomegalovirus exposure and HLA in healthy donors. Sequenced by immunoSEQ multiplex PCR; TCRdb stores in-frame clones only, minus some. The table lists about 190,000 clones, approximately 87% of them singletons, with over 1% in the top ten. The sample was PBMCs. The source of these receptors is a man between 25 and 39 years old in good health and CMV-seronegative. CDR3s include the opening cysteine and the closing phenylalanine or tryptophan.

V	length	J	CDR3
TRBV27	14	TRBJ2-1	CASSLGTSYNEQFF
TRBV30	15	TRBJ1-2	CAWSVGGGGPYGYTF
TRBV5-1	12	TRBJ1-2	CASSLDSGVYTF
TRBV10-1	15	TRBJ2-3	CASSEGQGVTDTQYF
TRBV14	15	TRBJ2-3	CASSLLAGVADTQYF
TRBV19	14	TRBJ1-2	CASSTGTVLYGYTF
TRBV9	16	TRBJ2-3	CASSGKGLTATDTQYF
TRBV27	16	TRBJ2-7	CASSLSLAGGSYEQYF
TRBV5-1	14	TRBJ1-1	CASSLRYRATEAFF
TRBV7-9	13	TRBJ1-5	CASSSSFNQPQHF
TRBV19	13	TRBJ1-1	CASTHLTATEAFF
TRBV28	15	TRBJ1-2	CASSSAGQGHYGYTF
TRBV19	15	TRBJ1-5	CASTPDRNYNQPQHF
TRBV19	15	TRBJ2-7	CASSIFGGQDYEQYF
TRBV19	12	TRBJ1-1	CASSPRSTEAFF
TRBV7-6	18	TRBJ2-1	CASSLVSPPKLAGDEQFF
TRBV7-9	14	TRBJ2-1	CASSFTGGGDEQFF
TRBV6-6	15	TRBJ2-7	CALSPRGEGSYEQYF
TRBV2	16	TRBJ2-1	CASRQVQGATNNEQFF
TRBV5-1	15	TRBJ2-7	CASSLVGRTPYEQYF
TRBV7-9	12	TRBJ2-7	CASSSGRGEQYF
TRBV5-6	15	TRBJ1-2	CASSLGQGATYGYTF
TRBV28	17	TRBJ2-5	CASSHRDRAVGEETQYF
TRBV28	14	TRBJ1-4	CASSQDRGWEKLFF
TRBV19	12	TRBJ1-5	CASSIVDQPQHF
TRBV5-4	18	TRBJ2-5	CASSLSTGVAGMQETQYF
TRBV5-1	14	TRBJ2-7	CASSRGRGLYEQYF
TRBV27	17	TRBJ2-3	CASSRALAGGATDTQYF
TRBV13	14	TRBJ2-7	CASSLESFSYEQYF
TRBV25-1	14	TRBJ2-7	CASKPAGLTYEQYF
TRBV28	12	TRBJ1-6	CASSTGGRPLHF
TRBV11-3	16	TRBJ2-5	CASSLGVSGEQETQYF